These 20 T cell receptor beta chains originate from one sample sequenced in a study of blood T cell repertoires in COVID-19. Using immunoSEQ multiplex PCR, the repertoire was profiled, and TCRdb retains in-frame clones only, with some absent. The sample contains a few hundred thousand clones, nearly 90% of which appear only once. What was sequenced was peripheral blood. The receptors originated from a woman in her 40s who had recovered from COVID-19.

The gene calls are TRBV4-1 and TRBJ2-1; 8 positions agree with TRBD2. J gave up 7 bases and V 1 base, and 12 bases lay outside the gene matches. CDR3 size: 17 residues. The germline V gene encodes CDR1 MGHRA and CDR2 YSYEKL. The chain's CDR3 is CASSQGMGAGAKNEQFF. The CDR3 coding sequence is TGCGCCAGCAGCCAAGGGATGGGAGCGGGAGCCAAGAATGAGCAGTTCTTC.

The rearrangement links TRBV15 to TRBJ1-2; TRBD1 aligns across 7 bases. The CDR3 length is 15 residues. Trimming at V came to 1 base and at J to 8 bases, leaving 10 bases not matched to a gene. The germline V gene has CDR1 LNHNV and CDR2 YYDKDF (reference sequence). The CDR3 loop is CATSRGGQAWRGYTF. CDR3 bases: TGTGCCACCAGCAGAGGTGGACAGGCTTGGCGGGGCTACACCTTC.

The chain carries TRBV11-3 and TRBJ1-2, with 9 bases lining up with TRBD1. J was trimmed by 10 bases and V by 5 bases; bases with no gene match: 5. Germline V lookup: CDR1 SGHNT, CDR2 YENEEA. CDR3 length: 12 amino acids. The CDR3 is CASSPGDRDYTF. The CDR3, as DNA: TGTGCCAGCAGCCCCGGGGACAGGGACTACACCTTC.

This clone was detected once. The genes are TRBV7-9 and TRBJ2-1; a possible D gene is TRBD2 (6 bases). The CDR3 covers 15 residues. V lost 5 bases to trimming and J lost 5 bases, with 16 bases between them. The V gene's germline CDR1 is SEHNR and CDR2 FQNEAQ (reference sequence). The CDR3 loop is CASSQQRGYDNEQFF. For the CDR3, the DNA is TGTGCCAGCAGCCAGCAACGGGGGTACGACAATGAGCAGTTCTTC.

The chain's CDR3 is CASRSDRDTEAFF. The CDR3 DNA follows: TGTGCCAGCAGATCCGACAGGGACACTGAAGCTTTCTTT. The genes are TRBV11-2 and TRBJ1-1; 7 bases agree with TRBD1. CDR1 is SGHAT and CDR2 is FQNNGV in the germline V gene. The CDR3 extends over 13 amino acids. V shed 6 bases, J shed 3 bases, and the junction held 4 bases outside the gene matches.

The DNA of the CDR3 is TGTGCCAGCAGCTTCGAGGGGACATCCTTGGGGCCCCAGCATTTT. Translating gives CASSFEGTSLGPQHF. V is TRBV7-2 and J is TRBJ1-5, with D maybe TRBD1 (6 bases). Germline loops: CDR1 SGHTA, CDR2 FQGNSA. The CDR3 has 15 amino acids. V dropped 3 bases and J dropped 9 bases, with 18 bases sitting between them. The whole variable domain, filled in from reference TRBV7-2 and TRBJ1-5, reads GAGVSQSPSNKVTEKGKDVELRCDPISGHTALYWYRQSLGQGLEFLIYFQGNSAPDKSGLPSDRFSAERTGGSVSTLTIQRTQQEDSAVYLCASSFEGTSLGPQHFGDGTRLSIL.

This clone was seen more than once but under ten times. The chain carries TRBV9 and TRBJ2-5, with D uncertain. The CDR3 is 14 amino acids. Germline V CDR1 and CDR2: SGDLS, YYNGEE. Between the trimmed V and J ends, which lost 0 bases and 2 bases, there was a span of 8 bases. The CDR3 is CASSVGSGQETQYF. The CDR3 bases are TGTGCCAGCAGCGTAGGATCCGGTCAAGAGACCCAGTACTTC.

V is TRBV6-2 or TRBV6-3 and J is TRBJ1-1; D ambiguous. This CDR3 is built from 14 residues. The germline CDR1 and CDR2 sequences are MNHEY and SVGEGT. Between the trimmed V and J ends, which lost 2 bases and 0 bases, there was a span of 7 bases. Here the CDR3 DNA reads TGTGCCAGCAGTTACCGGCGGATGAACACTGAAGCTTTCTTT. Residues: CASSYRRMNTEAFF.

The chain links TRBV9 to TRBJ2-3, with a possible D match to TRBD2 (6 bases). This CDR3 is built from 14 residues. Trimming shortened V by 5 bases and J by 2 bases, and 12 bases separated the two germline ends. Germline V CDR1 and CDR2: SGDLS, YYNGEE. The CDR3 sequence is CASRPGGNTDTQYF. The CDR3 DNA reads as TGTGCCAGCAGGCCCGGAGGGAACACAGATACGCAGTATTTT.

This sequence joins TRBV6-5 and TRBJ2-3; D is unresolved. Trimming shortened V by 0 bases and J by 5 bases, and 6 bases separated the two germline ends. This CDR3 is built from 13 residues. CDR1 and CDR2 from the germline V gene are MNHEY and SVGAGI. The CDR3 sequence: CASSYSRLDTQYF. The DNA of the CDR3 is TGTGCCAGCAGTTACTCGCGGTTAGATACGCAGTATTTT.

This sequence joins TRBV5-4 and TRBJ2-1; D remains ambiguous. The V end lost 6 bases, the J end lost 7 bases, and 11 bases lay between the germline ends. Germline V gives CDR1 SGHNT, CDR2 YYREEE (reference sequence). CDR3 length equals 12 residues. CDR3: CASTPSGNEQFF. CDR3 in DNA: TGTGCCAGCACCCCGTCCGGGAATGAGCAGTTCTTC.

V is TRBV18 and J is TRBJ2-5; 8 bases fit TRBD2. V gave up 5 bases and J gave up 4 bases; unmatched junction bases: 6. This CDR3 is 14 amino acids long. The V gene's germline CDR1 is KGHSH and CDR2 LQKENI. The CDR3 loop reads CASSTGGQGETQYF. In DNA form, the CDR3 reads TGTGCCAGCTCAACGGGGGGGCAGGGAGAGACCCAGTACTTC.

V is TRBV6-5 and J is TRBJ2-4, with a tentative D call TRBD2 (6 bases). Trimming pared 8 bases from V and 2 bases from J, leaving 16 bases between. CDR3 length equals 15 residues. Germline V gene sequence: CDR1 MNHEY, CDR2 SVGAGI. The DNA for the CDR3 is TGTGCCAGCCGTCAGGAGGGCCGTACCAAAAACATTCAGTACTTC. It translates to CASRQEGRTKNIQYF.

The chain combines TRBV5-6 with TRBJ1-1; TRBD1 aligns across 9 bases. With 7 bases clipped from V and 5 bases from J, the junction kept 9 bases outside the gene matches. Germline lookup yields CDR1 SGHDT and CDR2 YYEEEE. This CDR3 is 14 amino acids long. As DNA, the CDR3 is TGTGCCAGCGGAAACAGGGGGCTTGAGACTGAAGCTTTCTTT. As protein: CASGNRGLETEAFF.

The chain couples TRBV24-1 to TRBJ2-1, with D maybe TRBD1 (7 bases). This CDR3 has 14 amino acids. The V gene lost 6 bases and the J gene lost 3 bases, with 11 bases spanning the gap. CDR1 and CDR2 (germline): KGHDR, SFDVKD. CDR3 in amino acids: CATSPGGLYNEQFF. For the CDR3, the DNA is TGTGCCACCAGTCCAGGGGGGCTCTACAATGAGCAGTTCTTC.

The J gene is TRBJ2-2, the V gene TRBV27; the match to TRBD2 covers 7 bases. Germline CDR1 and CDR2: MNHEY and SMNVEV (reference sequence). The CDR3 consists of 16 residues. V shed 5 bases, J shed 3 bases, and the junction held 9 bases outside the gene matches. The CDR3 loop reads CASSPSGTTHTGELFF. For the CDR3, the DNA is TGTGCCAGCAGTCCCTCTGGGACTACGCACACCGGGGAGCTGTTTTTT.

V gene TRBV5-6 combines with J gene TRBJ2-7; possible D gene TRBD1, 6 bases. The CDR3 has 14 amino acids. Germline CDR1 reads SGHDT; CDR2 reads YYEEEE. Trimming cost V 2 bases and J 3 bases, with 12 bases left between them. The chain's CDR3 is CASSFFGTLYEQYV. The CDR3 coding sequence is TGTGCCAGCAGCTTTTTTGGGACACTCTACGAGCAGTACGTC.

J is TRBJ1-3 and V is TRBV28; D perhaps matches TRBD1 (6 bases). Germline lookup yields CDR1 MDHEN and CDR2 SYDVKM. The V end lost 7 bases, the J end lost 5 bases, and 12 bases lay between the germline ends. This CDR3 is built from 13 residues. CDR3 sequence reads: CASNWGGRNTIYF. CDR3 in DNA: TGTGCCAGCAATTGGGGGGGCCGAAACACCATATATTTT.

The chain links TRBV7-2 to TRBJ2-4; a weak D match, TRBD1 (5 bases). The V end was cut by 2 bases, the J end by 9 bases, with 14 bases between. The CDR3 extends over 14 amino acids. Germline CDR1 is SGHTA and CDR2 is FQGNSA. The DNA of the CDR3 is TGTGCCAGCAGCTTAAGTCGAATGGGGCCCATTCAGTACTTC. It specifies CASSLSRMGPIQYF.

The rearrangement joins TRBV14 to TRBJ2-3; 13 positions match TRBD2. CDR3 size: 17 residues. Trimming took 4 bases from V and 6 from J; bases not matched to a gene: 10. Germline V gene data show CDR1 as SGHDN and CDR2 as FVKESK. CDR3 bases: TGTGCCAGCAGCCGGCCTGGACTAGCGGGAGCGGGTGATACGCAGTATTTT. Encoded protein: CASSRPGLAGAGDTQYF.